These T cell receptor beta chains were read from a single sample in a study of blood T cell repertoires in COVID-19. Repertoires were generated with immunoSEQ multiplex PCR, while TCRdb's copy carries only in-frame clones and drops some. Of approximately 150,000 clones listed, about 88% are singletons. The sample comprised peripheral blood. These receptor sequences come from a man over 45 who had recovered from COVID-19. The CDR3 runs from the conserved cysteine through the conserved F or W. Fields, in order: V gene, clone size, J gene, D gene, CDR3 length, CDR3 DNA, CDR3 protein. D genes are given only for firm matches. A clone size is listed for some rows: how often the clone was seen (once, few, many), or a class if it is expanded.

v_gene: TRBV7-8
abundance: NA
j_gene: TRBJ2-2
d_gene: TRBD2
len: 19
CDR3nt: TGTGCCAGCAGCTCTAGAAACGGACTAGCGGGATCGAACACCGGGGAGCTGTTTTTT
CDR3aa: CASSSRNGLAGSNTGELFF

v_gene: TRBV7-2
abundance: NA
j_gene: TRBJ2-7
d_gene: NA
len: 15
CDR3nt: TGTGCCAGCAGCCCGGGTCGGGGGTACCCCTACGAGCAGTACTTC
CDR3aa: CASSPGRGYPYEQYF

v_gene: TRBV11-2
abundance: NA
j_gene: TRBJ1-3
d_gene: TRBD1
len: 14
CDR3nt: TGTGCCACCCAGGGGGTTCGTTCTGGAAACACCATATATTTT
CDR3aa: CATQGVRSGNTIYF

v_gene: TRBV5-5
abundance: NA
j_gene: TRBJ2-1
d_gene: NA
len: 14
CDR3nt: TGTGCCAGCAGCTTGCCGGTCGTCGGTGGTGAGCAGTTCTTC
CDR3aa: CASSLPVVGGEQFF

v_gene: TRBV18
abundance: NA
j_gene: TRBJ1-2
d_gene: NA
len: 13
CDR3nt: TGTGCCAGCTCACCAGAGGGCGGGTATGGCTACACCTTC
CDR3aa: CASSPEGGYGYTF

v_gene: TRBV21-1
abundance: NA
j_gene: TRBJ2-3
d_gene: NA
len: 14
CDR3nt: TGTGCCAGCAGCAAAGACTTCGTCCCGGATACGCAGTATTTT
CDR3aa: CASSKDFVPDTQYF

v_gene: TRBV5-1
abundance: NA
j_gene: TRBJ2-5
d_gene: TRBD2
len: 15
CDR3nt: TGCGCCAGCAGCTTGGTAGCGGGGGTAGAAGAGACCCAGTACTTC
CDR3aa: CASSLVAGVEETQYF

v_gene: TRBV27
abundance: NA
j_gene: TRBJ1-5
d_gene: NA
len: 17
CDR3nt: TGTGCCAGCAGTTTAAGTTGGGGACATTCAAGCAATCAGCCCCAGCATTTT
CDR3aa: CASSLSWGHSSNQPQHF

v_gene: TRBV7-3
abundance: NA
j_gene: TRBJ2-3
d_gene: NA
len: 15
CDR3nt: TGTGCCAGCAGCTTAAATGCAGTAGGGGCAGATACGCAGTATTTT
CDR3aa: CASSLNAVGADTQYF

v_gene: TRBV5-5
abundance: NA
j_gene: TRBJ1-2
d_gene: NA
len: 14
CDR3nt: TGTGCCAGCAGCTTGGAAACAGCTAACTATGGCTACACCTTC
CDR3aa: CASSLETANYGYTF

v_gene: TRBV7-9
abundance: once
j_gene: TRBJ1-4
d_gene: TRBD1
len: 17
CDR3nt: TGTGCCAGCAGATTGACAGGGGGCGTGGATACTAATGAAAAACTGTTTTTT
CDR3aa: CASRLTGGVDTNEKLFF

v_gene: TRBV28
abundance: NA
j_gene: TRBJ2-1
d_gene: TRBD2
len: 16
CDR3nt: TGTGCCAGCAGTTTAATGGGCGGGGGGAACATCAATGAGCAGTTCTTC
CDR3aa: CASSLMGGGNINEQFF

v_gene: TRBV15
abundance: NA
j_gene: TRBJ1-5
d_gene: NA
len: 14
CDR3nt: TGTGCCACCAGCAGAGGACAGGTCAATCAGCCCCAGCATTTT
CDR3aa: CATSRGQVNQPQHF

v_gene: TRBV24-1
abundance: NA
j_gene: TRBJ2-2
d_gene: TRBD1
len: 13
CDR3nt: TGTGCCACCGGGACAGGGAGGACCGGGGAGCTGTTTTTT
CDR3aa: CATGTGRTGELFF

v_gene: TRBV4-1
abundance: NA
j_gene: TRBJ1-2
d_gene: TRBD1
len: 17
CDR3nt: TGCGCCAGCAGCCAAGATGGCAGCGGGCAGGGGGCGAGAGGCTACACCTTC
CDR3aa: CASSQDGSGQGARGYTF

v_gene: TRBV7-2
abundance: NA
j_gene: TRBJ2-5
d_gene: NA
len: 15
CDR3nt: TGTGCCAGCAGTTTAAGACCAGGGTACCAAGAGACCCAGTACTTC
CDR3aa: CASSLRPGYQETQYF

v_gene: TRBV19
abundance: NA
j_gene: TRBJ1-1
d_gene: TRBD1
len: 14
CDR3nt: TGTGCCAGTAGGTCCCGACAGGGGGACACTGAAGCTTTCTTT
CDR3aa: CASRSRQGDTEAFF

v_gene: TRBV19
abundance: NA
j_gene: TRBJ1-4
d_gene: TRBD1
len: 15
CDR3nt: TGTGCCAGTAGTCTCTGGACAGGGGTTAATGAAAAACTGTTTTTT
CDR3aa: CASSLWTGVNEKLFF

v_gene: TRBV2
abundance: NA
j_gene: TRBJ2-2
d_gene: TRBD1
len: 15
CDR3nt: TGTGCCAGCAGATGGGACAGGGGAAGCACCGGGGAGCTGTTTTTT
CDR3aa: CASRWDRGSTGELFF

v_gene: TRBV30
abundance: NA
j_gene: TRBJ1-3
d_gene: NA
len: 16
CDR3nt: TGTGCCTGGAGTGCCACGAGGCTGAGCTCTGGAAACACCATATATTTT
CDR3aa: CAWSATRLSSGNTIYF

v_gene: TRBV6-4
abundance: NA
j_gene: TRBJ2-1
d_gene: NA
len: 14
CDR3nt: TGTGCCAGCAGTGACTCGGGCAGGGGTCCTGAGCAGTTCTTC
CDR3aa: CASSDSGRGPEQFF

v_gene: TRBV29-1
abundance: NA
j_gene: TRBJ1-4
d_gene: NA
len: 13
CDR3nt: TGCAGCGCTGCTACTGCAACTAATGAAAAACTGTTTTTT
CDR3aa: CSAATATNEKLFF

v_gene: TRBV7-8
abundance: NA
j_gene: TRBJ2-5
d_gene: TRBD1
len: 14
CDR3nt: TGTGCCAGCAGCTTAACAGGGGGCCGAGAGACCCAGTACTTC
CDR3aa: CASSLTGGRETQYF

v_gene: TRBV7-2
abundance: NA
j_gene: TRBJ1-3
d_gene: NA
len: 13
CDR3nt: TGTGCCAGCAGCCCCCTCCCGGGAAACACCATATATTTT
CDR3aa: CASSPLPGNTIYF

v_gene: TRBV12-3/TRBV12-4
abundance: NA
j_gene: TRBJ1-1
d_gene: NA
len: 13
CDR3nt: TGTGCCAGCAGTTCGGGGGGGTTAACTGAAGCTTTCTTT
CDR3aa: CASSSGGLTEAFF

v_gene: TRBV11-2
abundance: NA
j_gene: TRBJ2-1
d_gene: NA
len: 13
CDR3nt: TGTGCCAGCAGCTTAGTCGGTAGCCATGAGCAGTTCTTC
CDR3aa: CASSLVGSHEQFF

v_gene: TRBV19
abundance: NA
j_gene: TRBJ1-2
d_gene: NA
len: 17
CDR3nt: TGTGCCAGTAGTATAGTTCGGTCAGGGAAGCCTAACTATGGCTACACCTTC
CDR3aa: CASSIVRSGKPNYGYTF

v_gene: TRBV28
abundance: NA
j_gene: TRBJ1-2
d_gene: TRBD1
len: 14
CDR3nt: TGTGCCAGCAGTCCAACCGGGACAGGGGGAGGCTACACCTTC
CDR3aa: CASSPTGTGGGYTF

v_gene: TRBV2
abundance: NA
j_gene: TRBJ2-7
d_gene: TRBD1
len: 14
CDR3nt: TGTGCCAGCGTAGACCGGGACAGGCGCTACGAGCAGTACTTC
CDR3aa: CASVDRDRRYEQYF

v_gene: TRBV9
abundance: once
j_gene: TRBJ1-2
d_gene: TRBD1
len: 13
CDR3nt: TGTGCCAGCAGCCCCCGGGACAGATATGGCTACACCTTC
CDR3aa: CASSPRDRYGYTF

v_gene: TRBV27
abundance: NA
j_gene: TRBJ2-1
d_gene: TRBD2
len: 15
CDR3nt: TGTGCCAGCAGTTTATATGCGGGAGAGAAGGTTGAGCAGTTCTTC
CDR3aa: CASSLYAGEKVEQFF

v_gene: TRBV29-1
abundance: NA
j_gene: TRBJ2-3
d_gene: TRBD1
len: 15
CDR3nt: TGCAGCGTTGGAATTGGAGACAGGGGAACAGATACGCAGTATTTT
CDR3aa: CSVGIGDRGTDTQYF

v_gene: TRBV6-5
abundance: NA
j_gene: TRBJ2-1
d_gene: TRBD1
len: 16
CDR3nt: TGTGCCAGCAGTTCGGCAGGGGGACCCTCCTACAATGAGCAGTTCTTC
CDR3aa: CASSSAGGPSYNEQFF

v_gene: TRBV5-1
abundance: once
j_gene: TRBJ2-1
d_gene: TRBD2
len: 16
CDR3nt: TGCGCCAGCAGCCATGGACTAGCGGCTGGATACAATGAGCAGTTCTTC
CDR3aa: CASSHGLAAGYNEQFF

v_gene: TRBV6-5
abundance: NA
j_gene: TRBJ2-6
d_gene: NA
len: 15
CDR3nt: TGTGCCAGCAGAACCCCAGGGGTTGGGGCCAACGTCCTGACTTTC
CDR3aa: CASRTPGVGANVLTF

v_gene: TRBV6-2/TRBV6-3
abundance: once
j_gene: TRBJ2-5
d_gene: NA
len: 13
CDR3nt: TGTGCCAGCAGTTACGGAGCGTCGCCGACCCAGTACTTC
CDR3aa: CASSYGASPTQYF

v_gene: TRBV5-4
abundance: NA
j_gene: TRBJ2-3
d_gene: NA
len: 15
CDR3nt: TGTGCCAGCAGCTTCTTCGGTACCGTACTGGATACGCAGTATTTT
CDR3aa: CASSFFGTVLDTQYF

v_gene: TRBV9
abundance: NA
j_gene: TRBJ2-7
d_gene: TRBD1
len: 17
CDR3nt: TGTGCCAGCACTAACCCCAGGGGGCTCCGAAGCTCCTACGAGCAGTACTTC
CDR3aa: CASTNPRGLRSSYEQYF

v_gene: TRBV28
abundance: NA
j_gene: TRBJ2-7
d_gene: NA
len: 12
CDR3nt: TGTGCCACCCGGGACAACTCCTACGAGCAGTACTTC
CDR3aa: CATRDNSYEQYF

v_gene: TRBV7-2
abundance: NA
j_gene: TRBJ1-2
d_gene: TRBD1
len: 14
CDR3nt: TGTGCCAGCAGCCATCCTACAGGGGGCCATGGCTACACCTTC
CDR3aa: CASSHPTGGHGYTF

v_gene: TRBV5-1
abundance: few
j_gene: TRBJ2-1
d_gene: NA
len: 13
CDR3nt: TGCGCCAGCAGCTCCTCGGGATCCAATGAGCAGTTCTTC
CDR3aa: CASSSSGSNEQFF

v_gene: TRBV18
abundance: NA
j_gene: TRBJ2-7
d_gene: NA
len: 14
CDR3nt: TGTGCCAGCTCACCCCCAGACACGGGGTTCGAGCAGTACTTC
CDR3aa: CASSPPDTGFEQYF

v_gene: TRBV7-9
abundance: NA
j_gene: TRBJ2-7
d_gene: NA
len: 13
CDR3nt: TGTGCCAGCAGCTTAGCGCGGGAAGACGAGCAGTACTTC
CDR3aa: CASSLAREDEQYF

v_gene: TRBV5-5
abundance: NA
j_gene: TRBJ1-4
d_gene: NA
len: 17
CDR3nt: TGTGCCAGCAGCTTGGCCGGGGGATTTGCAACTAATGAAAAACTGTTTTTT
CDR3aa: CASSLAGGFATNEKLFF

v_gene: TRBV4-3
abundance: once
j_gene: TRBJ1-3
d_gene: TRBD1
len: 16
CDR3nt: TGCGCCAGCAGCCAAGATAAGACAGGGACTGGAAACACCATATATTTT
CDR3aa: CASSQDKTGTGNTIYF

v_gene: TRBV19
abundance: NA
j_gene: TRBJ2-7
d_gene: NA
len: 15
CDR3nt: TGTGCCAGTAGTGAGGGTGTGGGGGACACCTACGAGCAGTACTTC
CDR3aa: CASSEGVGDTYEQYF

v_gene: TRBV5-5
abundance: NA
j_gene: TRBJ1-2
d_gene: TRBD1
len: 14
CDR3nt: TGTGCCAGCAGCTTACGACAGGGTCCCTATGGCTACACCTTC
CDR3aa: CASSLRQGPYGYTF

v_gene: TRBV28
abundance: NA
j_gene: TRBJ2-6
d_gene: NA
len: 16
CDR3nt: TGTGCCAGCAGCTCCGGTGGGAGCTCTGGGGCCAACGTCCTGACTTTC
CDR3aa: CASSSGGSSGANVLTF

v_gene: TRBV29-1
abundance: NA
j_gene: TRBJ2-7
d_gene: NA
len: 12
CDR3nt: TGCAGCGTTGGAAGCAGGGTCTACGAGCAGTACTTC
CDR3aa: CSVGSRVYEQYF

v_gene: TRBV6-6
abundance: NA
j_gene: TRBJ2-7
d_gene: TRBD1
len: 15
CDR3nt: TGTGCCAGCAGGGACTCGACAGGGGCCTCCTACGAGCAGTACTTC
CDR3aa: CASRDSTGASYEQYF

v_gene: TRBV7-8
abundance: few
j_gene: TRBJ2-2
d_gene: TRBD1
len: 15
CDR3nt: TGTGCCAGCAGCTCGGGACAGGGGGCGACCGGGGAGCTGTTTTTT
CDR3aa: CASSSGQGATGELFF

v_gene: TRBV5-8
abundance: NA
j_gene: TRBJ1-6
d_gene: NA
len: 15
CDR3nt: TGTGCCAGCAGCTTACGGGGGTGGGGCAATTCACCCCTCCACTTT
CDR3aa: CASSLRGWGNSPLHF